This TCR beta chain was recorded in a study of shared clonotypes between healthy human individuals. Clones were read by immunoSEQ multiplex PCR, and TCRdb kept only the in-frame ones, dropping some. The sample lists over a million clones, 75% to 80% occurring once. The sequencing sample was made of memory CD4+ T cells from PBMCs. As to subset: CD45RA-negative fraction. The TCR was taken from a young man in good health. Some clones in this sample may be carry-over from other donors' samples.

The CDR3 sequence is CASSPRTTGNTIYF. The DNA of the CDR3 is TGTGCCAGCAGCCCTCGGACGACTGGAAACACCATATATTTT. The chain recombines TRBV9 with TRBJ1-3; D call uncertain. Trimming pared 4 bases from V and 2 bases from J, leaving 10 bases between. Germline CDR1 SGDLS, CDR2 YYNGEE. This CDR3 has 14 amino acids.